What follows is one T cell receptor (beta chain) and its context. What it binds is unknown. While the first cohort had hundreds of subjects, the donors belonged to the separate validation cohort of 100 to 150 subjects. This record comes from a study of cytomegalovirus exposure and HLA in healthy donors. Study results and caveats: Both high specificity and high sensitivity reportedly marked the classifier's diagnosis of cytomegalovirus status. The listing of 150 to 200 TCR beta chains classed them as cytomegalovirus-associated. Most sequenced TCRs were rare (though some public TCRs occurred in many donors).

The CDR3 is made up of 14 amino acids. Per the germline V gene, CDR1 is LNHNV and CDR2 is YYDKDF (reference sequence). Trimming cost V 8 bases and J 3 bases, with 15 bases left between them. TCRdb's table, derived via immunoSEQ multiplex PCR, lists solely in-frame clones and lacks some. The sample has more than 100,000 clones, around nine tenths seen once. The V gene is TRBV15, the J gene TRBJ2-3; possibly TRBD2 for D (5 bases). This sequence originates from a man aged 25 to 45 in good health and CMV-seronegative. Sample: PBMCs. This CDR3 reads CATGMKGETDTQYF. Here the CDR3 DNA reads TGTGCCACCGGTATGAAGGGAGAGACAGATACGCAGTATTTT.